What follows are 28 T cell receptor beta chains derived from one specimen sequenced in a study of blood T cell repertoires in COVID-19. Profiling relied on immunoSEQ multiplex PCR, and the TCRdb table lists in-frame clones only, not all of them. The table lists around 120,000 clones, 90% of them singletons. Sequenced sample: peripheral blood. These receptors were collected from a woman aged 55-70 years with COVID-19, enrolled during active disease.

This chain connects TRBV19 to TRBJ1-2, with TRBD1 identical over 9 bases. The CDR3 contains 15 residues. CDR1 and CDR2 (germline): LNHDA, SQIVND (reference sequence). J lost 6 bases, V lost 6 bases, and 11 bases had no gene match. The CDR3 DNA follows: TGTGCCAGTAGCGTCGGGACAGGGCCTCGTGATGGCTACACCTTC. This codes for CASSVGTGPRDGYTF.

This CDR3 reads CASNSGTGWEKLFF. CDR3 coding DNA: TGTGCCAGCAACTCCGGGACAGGATGGGAAAAACTGTTTTTT. This chain uses TRBV3-1 (or the pseudogene TRBV3-2) with TRBJ1-4, with 8 bases that match TRBD1. Germline loops: CDR1 LGHDT, CDR2 YNNKEL (reference sequence). Trimming cost V 7 bases and J 8 bases; bases outside gene matches: 9. The CDR3 length is 14 residues.

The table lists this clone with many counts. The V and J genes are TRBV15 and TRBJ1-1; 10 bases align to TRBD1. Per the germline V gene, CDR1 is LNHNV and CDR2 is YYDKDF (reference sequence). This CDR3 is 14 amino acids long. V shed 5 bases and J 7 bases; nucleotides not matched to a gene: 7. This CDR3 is CATSFLTGGYEAFF. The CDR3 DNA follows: TGTGCCACCAGCTTCCTGACAGGGGGCTATGAAGCTTTCTTT.

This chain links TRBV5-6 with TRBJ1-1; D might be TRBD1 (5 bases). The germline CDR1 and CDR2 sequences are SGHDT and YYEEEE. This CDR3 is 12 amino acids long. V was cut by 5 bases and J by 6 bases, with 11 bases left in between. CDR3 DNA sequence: TGTGCCAGCAGTCAGGGAGGAGCTGAAGCTTTCTTT. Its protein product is CASSQGGAEAFF. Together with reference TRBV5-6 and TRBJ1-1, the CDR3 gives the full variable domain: DAGVTQSPTHLIKTRGQQVTLRCSPKSGHDTVSWYQQALGQGPQFIFQYYEEEERQRGNFPDRFSGHQFPNYSSELNVNALLLGDSALYLCASSQGGAEAFFGQGTRLTVV.

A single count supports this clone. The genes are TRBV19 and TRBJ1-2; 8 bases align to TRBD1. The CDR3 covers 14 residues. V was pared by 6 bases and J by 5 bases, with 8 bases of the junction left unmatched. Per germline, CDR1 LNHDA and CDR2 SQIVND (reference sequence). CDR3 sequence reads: CASRPLRGRYGYTF. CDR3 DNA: TGTGCCAGTAGACCTCTCAGGGGGCGGTATGGCTACACCTTC.

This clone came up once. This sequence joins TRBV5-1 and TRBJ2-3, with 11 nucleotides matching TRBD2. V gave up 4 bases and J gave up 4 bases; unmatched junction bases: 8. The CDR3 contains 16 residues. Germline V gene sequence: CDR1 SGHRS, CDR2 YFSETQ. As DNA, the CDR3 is TGCGCCAGCAGCCCCCGTGGTAGCGGGGGGGCAGATACGCAGTATTTT. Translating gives CASSPRGSGGADTQYF.

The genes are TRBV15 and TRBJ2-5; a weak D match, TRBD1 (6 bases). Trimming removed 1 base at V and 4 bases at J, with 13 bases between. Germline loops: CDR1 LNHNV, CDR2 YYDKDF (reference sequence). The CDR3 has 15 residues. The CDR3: CATSRAYTGIETQYF. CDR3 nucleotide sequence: TGTGCCACCAGCAGAGCTTATACAGGGATAGAGACCCAGTACTTC.

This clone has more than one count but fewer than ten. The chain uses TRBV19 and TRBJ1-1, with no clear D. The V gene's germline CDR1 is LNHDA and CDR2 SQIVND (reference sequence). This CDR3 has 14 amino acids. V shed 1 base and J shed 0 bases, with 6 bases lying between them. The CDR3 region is CASSIAYLNTEAFF. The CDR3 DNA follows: TGTGCCAGTAGTATAGCCTATTTGAACACTGAAGCTTTCTTT.

The CDR3 sequence is CASSPGPTNEKLFF. CDR3 in DNA: TGTGCCAGTAGCCCAGGGCCAACTAATGAAAAACTGTTTTTT. The chain has TRBV19 and TRBJ1-4, with D perhaps TRBD1 (5 bases). The germline V gene has CDR1 LNHDA and CDR2 SQIVND (reference sequence). The CDR3 spans 14 residues. Trimming removed 6 bases at V and 0 bases at J, with 8 bases between.

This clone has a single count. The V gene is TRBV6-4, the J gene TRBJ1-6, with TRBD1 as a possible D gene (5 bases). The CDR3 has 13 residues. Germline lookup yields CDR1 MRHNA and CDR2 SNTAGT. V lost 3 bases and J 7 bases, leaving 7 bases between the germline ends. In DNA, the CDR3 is TGTGCCAGCAGTGAACGACAGAATTCACCCCTCCACTTT. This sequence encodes CASSERQNSPLHF.

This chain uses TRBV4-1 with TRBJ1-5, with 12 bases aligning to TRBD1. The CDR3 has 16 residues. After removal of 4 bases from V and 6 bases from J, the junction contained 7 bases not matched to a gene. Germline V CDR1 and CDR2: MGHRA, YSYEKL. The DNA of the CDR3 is TGCGCCAGCAGCCTTACCGGGACAGGGGGCTCTCAGCCCCAGCATTTT. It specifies CASSLTGTGGSQPQHF.

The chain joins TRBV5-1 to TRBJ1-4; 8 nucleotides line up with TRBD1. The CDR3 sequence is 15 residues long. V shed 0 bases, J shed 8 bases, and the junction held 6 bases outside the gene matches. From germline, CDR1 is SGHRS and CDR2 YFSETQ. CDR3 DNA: TGCGCCAGCAGCTTGGCCGGGACAGGTCGAGAAAAACTGTTTTTT. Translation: CASSLAGTGREKLFF.

CDR3 loop: CASSQTGGTQPQHF. In DNA form, the CDR3 reads TGTGCCAGCAGTCAAACAGGGGGCACTCAGCCCCAGCATTTT. V is TRBV6-5 and J is TRBJ1-5, with 9 bases identical to TRBD1. The CDR3 runs 14 residues. V lost 5 bases to trimming and J lost 6 bases; unmatched junction nucleotides: 5. CDR1 is MNHEY and CDR2 is SVGAGI in the germline V gene.

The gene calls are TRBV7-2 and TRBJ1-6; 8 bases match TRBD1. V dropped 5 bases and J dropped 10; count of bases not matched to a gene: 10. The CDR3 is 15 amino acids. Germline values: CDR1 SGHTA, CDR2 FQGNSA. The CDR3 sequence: CASSGRQGRGSPLHF. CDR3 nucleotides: TGTGCCAGCAGCGGACGACAGGGGCGCGGATCACCCCTCCACTTT.

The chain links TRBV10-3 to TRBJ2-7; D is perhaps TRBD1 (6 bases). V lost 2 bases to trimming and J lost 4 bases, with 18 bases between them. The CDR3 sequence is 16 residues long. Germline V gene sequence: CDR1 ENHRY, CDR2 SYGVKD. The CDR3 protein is CAISEPKQGRGYEQYF. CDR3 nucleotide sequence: TGTGCCATCAGTGAGCCAAAACAGGGAAGAGGATACGAGCAGTACTTC.

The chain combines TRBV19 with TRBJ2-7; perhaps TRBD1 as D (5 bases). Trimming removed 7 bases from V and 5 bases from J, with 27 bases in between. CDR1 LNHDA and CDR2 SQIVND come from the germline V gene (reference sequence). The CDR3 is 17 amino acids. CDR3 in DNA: TGTGCCAGTACCACCTCACCAGGGCCTAGAGGTTATGACGAGCAGTACTTC. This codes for CASTTSPGPRGYDEQYF.

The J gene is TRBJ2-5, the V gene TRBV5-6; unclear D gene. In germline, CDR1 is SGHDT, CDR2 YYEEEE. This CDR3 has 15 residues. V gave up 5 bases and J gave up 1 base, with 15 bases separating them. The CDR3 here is CASRTAAAPQETQYF. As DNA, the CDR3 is TGTGCCAGCAGGACCGCGGCAGCTCCCCAAGAGACCCAGTACTTC.

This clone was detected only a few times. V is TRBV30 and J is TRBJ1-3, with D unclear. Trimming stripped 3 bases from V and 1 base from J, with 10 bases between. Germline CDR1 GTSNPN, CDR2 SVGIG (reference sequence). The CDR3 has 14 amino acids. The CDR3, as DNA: TGTGCCTGGAGCTCAGGAAGATCTGGAAACACCATATATTTT. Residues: CAWSSGRSGNTIYF.

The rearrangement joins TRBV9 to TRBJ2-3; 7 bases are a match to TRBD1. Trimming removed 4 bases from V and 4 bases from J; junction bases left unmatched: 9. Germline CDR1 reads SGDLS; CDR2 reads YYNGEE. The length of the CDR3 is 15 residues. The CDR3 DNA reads TGTGCCAGCAGCCCCCGACAGGGTGTCCCAGATACGCAGTATTTT. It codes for CASSPRQGVPDTQYF.

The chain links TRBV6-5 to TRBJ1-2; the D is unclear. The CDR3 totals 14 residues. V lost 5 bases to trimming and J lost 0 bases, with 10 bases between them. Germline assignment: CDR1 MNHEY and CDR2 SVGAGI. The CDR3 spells CASSKHASNYGYTF. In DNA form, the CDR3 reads TGTGCCAGCAGTAAACACGCTTCTAACTATGGCTACACCTTC.

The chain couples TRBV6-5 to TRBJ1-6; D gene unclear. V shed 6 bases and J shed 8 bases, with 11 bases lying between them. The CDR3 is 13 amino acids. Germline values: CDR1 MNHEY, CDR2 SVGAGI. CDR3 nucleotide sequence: TGTGCCAGCAGACAACCTGGTTATTCACCCCTCCACTTT. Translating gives CASRQPGYSPLHF.

The DNA for the CDR3 is TGTGCCAGTACCAACGGCGGATACTATGGCTACACCTTC. Encoded protein: CASTNGGYYGYTF. This chain uses TRBV19 with TRBJ1-2; no definite D call. V lost 7 bases, J lost 3 bases, and 12 bases lay in between. The V gene's germline CDR1 is LNHDA and CDR2 SQIVND (reference sequence). The CDR3 is made up of 13 amino acids.

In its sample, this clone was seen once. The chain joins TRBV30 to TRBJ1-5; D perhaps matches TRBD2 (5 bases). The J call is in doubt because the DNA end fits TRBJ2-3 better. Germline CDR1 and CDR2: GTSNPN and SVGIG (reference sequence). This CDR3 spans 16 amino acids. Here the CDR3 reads CAWSAMKTGIRQPQYF. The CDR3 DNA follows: TGTGCCTGGAGTGCAATGAAGACGGGAATACGTCAGCCCCAGTATTTT.

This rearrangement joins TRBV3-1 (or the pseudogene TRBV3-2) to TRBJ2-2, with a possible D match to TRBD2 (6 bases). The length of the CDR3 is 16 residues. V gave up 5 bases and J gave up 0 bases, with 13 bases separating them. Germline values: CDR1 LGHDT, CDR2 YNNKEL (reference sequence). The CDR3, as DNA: TGTGCCAGCAGCGCGGGACTTCCCGCGAACACCGGGGAGCTGTTTTTT. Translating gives CASSAGLPANTGELFF.

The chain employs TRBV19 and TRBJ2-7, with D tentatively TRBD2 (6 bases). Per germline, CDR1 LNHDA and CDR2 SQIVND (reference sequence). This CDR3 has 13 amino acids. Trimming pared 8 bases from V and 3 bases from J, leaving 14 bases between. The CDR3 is CASAKEGYYEQYF. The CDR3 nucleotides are TGTGCCAGTGCGAAGGAGGGGTACTACGAGCAGTACTTC.

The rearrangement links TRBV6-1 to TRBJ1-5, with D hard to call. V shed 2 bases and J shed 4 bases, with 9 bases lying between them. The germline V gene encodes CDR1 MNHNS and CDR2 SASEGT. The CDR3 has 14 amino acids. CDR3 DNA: TGTGCCAGCAGTGAATCTGGCGGGAATCAGCCCCAGCATTTT. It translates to CASSESGGNQPQHF.

The CDR3 nucleotides read TGTGCCAGTAGTGACAGCCCAAGGGTGGATCAGCCCCAGCATTTT. Translating gives CASSDSPRVDQPQHF. The genes are TRBV19 and TRBJ1-5; D is perhaps TRBD1 (5 bases). Germline-derived CDR1 and CDR2 are LNHDA and SQIVND (reference sequence). V lost 5 bases to trimming and J lost 5 bases, with 16 bases between them. The CDR3 loop spans 15 amino acids.

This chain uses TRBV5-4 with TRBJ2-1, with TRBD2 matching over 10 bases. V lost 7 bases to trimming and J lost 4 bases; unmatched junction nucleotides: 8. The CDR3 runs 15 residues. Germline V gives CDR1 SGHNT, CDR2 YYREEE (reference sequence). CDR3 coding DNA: TGTGCCAGCGCTCCACTAGCGGGGCCGTACAATGAGCAGTTCTTC. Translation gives CASAPLAGPYNEQFF.